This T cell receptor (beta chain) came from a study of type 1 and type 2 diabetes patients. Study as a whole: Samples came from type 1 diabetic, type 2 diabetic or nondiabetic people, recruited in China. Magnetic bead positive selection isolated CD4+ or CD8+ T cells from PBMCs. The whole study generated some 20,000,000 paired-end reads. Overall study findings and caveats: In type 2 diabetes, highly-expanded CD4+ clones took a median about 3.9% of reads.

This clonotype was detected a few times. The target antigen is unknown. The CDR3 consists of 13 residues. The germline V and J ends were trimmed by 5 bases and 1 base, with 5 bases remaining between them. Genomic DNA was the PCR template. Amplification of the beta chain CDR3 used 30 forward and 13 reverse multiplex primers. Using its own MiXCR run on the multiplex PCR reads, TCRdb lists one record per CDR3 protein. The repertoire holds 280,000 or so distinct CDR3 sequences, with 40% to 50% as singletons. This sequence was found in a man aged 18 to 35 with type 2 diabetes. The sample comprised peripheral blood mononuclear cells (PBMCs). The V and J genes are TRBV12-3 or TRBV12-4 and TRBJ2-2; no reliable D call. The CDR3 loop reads CASSRRNTGELFF. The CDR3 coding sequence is TGTGCCAGCAGTCGTAGGAACACCGGGGAGCTGTTTTTT.